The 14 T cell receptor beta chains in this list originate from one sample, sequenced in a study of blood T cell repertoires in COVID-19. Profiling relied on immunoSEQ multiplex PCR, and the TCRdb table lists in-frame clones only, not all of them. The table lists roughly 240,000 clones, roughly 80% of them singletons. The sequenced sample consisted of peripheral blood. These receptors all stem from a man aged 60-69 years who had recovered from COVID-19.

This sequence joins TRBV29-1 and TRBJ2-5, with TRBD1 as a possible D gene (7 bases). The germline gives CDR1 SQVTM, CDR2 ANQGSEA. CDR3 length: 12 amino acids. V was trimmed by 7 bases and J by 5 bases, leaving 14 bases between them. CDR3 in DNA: TGCAGCGCAAGGGCGGGACAGGAGACCCAGTACTTC. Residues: CSARAGQETQYF. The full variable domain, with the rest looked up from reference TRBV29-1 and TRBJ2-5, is SAVISQKPSRDICQRGTSLTIQCQVDSQVTMMFWYRQQPGQSLTLIATANQGSEATYESGFVIDKFPISRPNLTFSTLTVSNMSPEDSSIYLCSARAGQETQYFGPGTRLLVL.

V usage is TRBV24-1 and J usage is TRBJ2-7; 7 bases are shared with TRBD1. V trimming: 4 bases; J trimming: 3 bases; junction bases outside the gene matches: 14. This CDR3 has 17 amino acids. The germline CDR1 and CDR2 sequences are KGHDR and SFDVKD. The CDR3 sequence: CATSDPRAGQGDYEQYF. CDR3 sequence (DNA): TGTGCCACCAGTGACCCGCGGGCAGGCCAGGGGGACTACGAGCAGTACTTC.

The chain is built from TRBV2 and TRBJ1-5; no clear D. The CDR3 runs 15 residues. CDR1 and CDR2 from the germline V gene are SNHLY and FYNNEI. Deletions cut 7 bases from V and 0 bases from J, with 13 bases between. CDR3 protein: CASTEGNLSNQPQHF. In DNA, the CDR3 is TGTGCCAGCACCGAGGGTAACCTTAGCAATCAGCCCCAGCATTTT.

The CDR3 DNA follows: TGTGCCAGCAATCCCATGAACACTGAAGCTTTCTTT. Encoded protein: CASNPMNTEAFF. The chain uses TRBV6-5 and TRBJ1-1, with unresolved D. Germline CDR1 reads MNHEY; CDR2 reads SVGAGI. This CDR3 region has 12 residues. V shed 7 bases and J shed 0 bases, with 6 bases lying between them.

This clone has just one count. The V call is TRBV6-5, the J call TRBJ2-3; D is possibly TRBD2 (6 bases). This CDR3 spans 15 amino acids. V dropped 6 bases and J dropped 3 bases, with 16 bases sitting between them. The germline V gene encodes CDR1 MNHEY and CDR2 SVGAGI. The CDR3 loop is CASRQKGGGTDTQYF. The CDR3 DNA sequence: TGTGCCAGCAGGCAAAAAGGTGGGGGGACAGATACGCAGTATTTT.

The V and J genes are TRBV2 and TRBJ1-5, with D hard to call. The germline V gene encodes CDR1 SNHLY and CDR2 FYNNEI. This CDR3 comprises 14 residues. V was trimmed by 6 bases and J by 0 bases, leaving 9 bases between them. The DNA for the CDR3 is TGTGCCAGCAGACAGCACGATAGCAATCAGCCCCAGCATTTT. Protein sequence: CASRQHDSNQPQHF.

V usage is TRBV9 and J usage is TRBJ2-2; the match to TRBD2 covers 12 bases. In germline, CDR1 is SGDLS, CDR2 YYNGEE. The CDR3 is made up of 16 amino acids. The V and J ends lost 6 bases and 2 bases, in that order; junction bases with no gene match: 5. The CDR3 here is CASNVGLAGNTGELFF. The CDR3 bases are TGTGCCAGCAACGTCGGACTAGCGGGAAACACCGGGGAGCTGTTTTTT.

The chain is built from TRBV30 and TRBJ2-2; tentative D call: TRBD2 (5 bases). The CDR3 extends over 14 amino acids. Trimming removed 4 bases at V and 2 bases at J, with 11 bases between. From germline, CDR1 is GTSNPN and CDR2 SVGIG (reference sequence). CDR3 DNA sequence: TGTGCCTGGAAACAGAGCGGAAACACCGGGGAGCTGTTTTTT. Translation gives CAWKQSGNTGELFF.

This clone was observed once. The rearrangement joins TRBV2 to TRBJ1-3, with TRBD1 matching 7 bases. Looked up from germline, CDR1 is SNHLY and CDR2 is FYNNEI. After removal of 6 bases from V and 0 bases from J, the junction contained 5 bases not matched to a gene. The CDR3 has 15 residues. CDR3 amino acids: CASSRDRDSGNTIYF. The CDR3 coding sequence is TGTGCCAGCAGCCGGGACAGAGACTCTGGAAACACCATATATTTT.

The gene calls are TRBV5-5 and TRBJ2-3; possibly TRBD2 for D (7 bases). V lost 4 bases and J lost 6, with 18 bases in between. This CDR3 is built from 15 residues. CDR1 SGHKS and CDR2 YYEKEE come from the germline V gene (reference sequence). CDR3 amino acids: CASSGGQGRVDTQYF. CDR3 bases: TGTGCCAGCAGCGGCGGCCAGGGGAGGGTGGATACGCAGTATTTT.

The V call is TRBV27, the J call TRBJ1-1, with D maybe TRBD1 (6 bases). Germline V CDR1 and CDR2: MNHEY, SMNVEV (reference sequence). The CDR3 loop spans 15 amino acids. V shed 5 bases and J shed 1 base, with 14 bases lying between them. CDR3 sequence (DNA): TGTGCCAGCAGTCCGGGCAGGGGCCGGAACACTGAAGCTTTCTTT. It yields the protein CASSPGRGRNTEAFF.

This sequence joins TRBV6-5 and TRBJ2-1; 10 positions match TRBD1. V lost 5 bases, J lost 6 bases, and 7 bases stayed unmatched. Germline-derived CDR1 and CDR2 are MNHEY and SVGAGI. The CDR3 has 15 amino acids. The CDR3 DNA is TGTGCCAGCAGTCACCGGGACAGGGGCTCCAATGAGCAGTTCTTC. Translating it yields CASSHRDRGSNEQFF.

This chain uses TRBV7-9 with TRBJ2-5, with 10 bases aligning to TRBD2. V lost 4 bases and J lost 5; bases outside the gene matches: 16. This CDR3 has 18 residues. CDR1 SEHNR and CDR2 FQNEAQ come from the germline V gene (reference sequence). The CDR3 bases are TGTGCCAGCAGCTCCCAAGAAGCGGGGGGGCCGTGGGTTGAGACCCAGTACTTC. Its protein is CASSSQEAGGPWVETQYF. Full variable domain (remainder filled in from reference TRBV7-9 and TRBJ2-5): DTGVSQNPRHKITKRGQNVTFRCDPISEHNRLYWYRQTLGQGPEFLTYFQNEAQLEKSRLLSDRFSAERPKGSFSTLEIQRTEQGDSAMYLCASSSQEAGGPWVETQYFGPGTRLLVL.

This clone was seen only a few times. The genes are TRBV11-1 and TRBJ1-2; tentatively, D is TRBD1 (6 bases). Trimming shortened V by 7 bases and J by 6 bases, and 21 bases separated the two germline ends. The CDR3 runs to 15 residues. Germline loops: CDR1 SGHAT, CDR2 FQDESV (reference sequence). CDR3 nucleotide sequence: TGTGCCAGCAACCGTCGGGGAGGGGGGGTAGATGGCTACACCTTC. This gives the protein CASNRRGGGVDGYTF.